The rows below give T cell receptor beta chains drawn from one sample of a study of CD8 T cells in ankylosing spondylitis. TCRdb passed the 5' RACE reads through MiXCR, listing each CDR3 protein once. The table shows hundreds of thousands of distinct CDR3 sequences, with roughly 12% occurring only once. The sequenced sample consisted of blood, either unsorted or a sorted T cell fraction (not recorded which). These receptor sequences come from a male donor with ankylosing spondylitis. Both conserved end residues are part of each CDR3. The D gene is left open where the match is weak. A row's size may be missing; if present it is once, few, many or a size class.

j_call: TRBJ1-2; clone_size: NA; d_call: NA; v_call: TRBV14; cdr3_nt: TGTGCCAGCAGCCAAGGTTGGGCTTATGGCTACACCTTC; cdr3_aa: CASSQGWAYGYTF
j_call: TRBJ2-7; clone_size: NA; d_call: TRBD2; v_call: TRBV27; cdr3_nt: TGTGCCAGCAGTTTAAGGCCATCCCAGGTTAGCGGGAGTTACGAGCAGTACTTC; cdr3_aa: CASSLRPSQVSGSYEQYF
j_call: TRBJ2-2; clone_size: many; d_call: NA; v_call: TRBV24-1; cdr3_nt: TGTGCCACCAGTGAGCCCGGACGGATGAACACCGGGGAGCTGTTTTTT; cdr3_aa: CATSEPGRMNTGELFF
j_call: TRBJ2-1; clone_size: few; d_call: NA; v_call: TRBV19; cdr3_nt: TGTGCCAGTAGTATAGATCGGACACCGAACAATGAGCAGTTCTTC; cdr3_aa: CASSIDRTPNNEQFF
j_call: TRBJ1-5; clone_size: NA; d_call: NA; v_call: TRBV5-1; cdr3_nt: TGCGCCGGTCATCCGGTACCGACGGACGGGGGCAATCAGCCCCAGCATTTT; cdr3_aa: CAGHPVPTDGGNQPQHF
j_call: TRBJ2-5; clone_size: many; d_call: NA; v_call: TRBV20-1; cdr3_nt: TGCAGTGCTAGGGACGTCCAAGAGACCCAGTACTTC; cdr3_aa: CSARDVQETQYF
j_call: TRBJ2-2; clone_size: few; d_call: NA; v_call: TRBV5-1; cdr3_nt: TGCGCCAGCAGCATTACCGGGGAGCTGTTTTTT; cdr3_aa: CASSITGELFF
j_call: TRBJ2-2; clone_size: NA; d_call: NA; v_call: TRBV9; cdr3_nt: TGTGCCAGCAGCTCTCCGAGGGGCGGGTCGAACACCGGGGAGCTGTTTTTT; cdr3_aa: CASSSPRGGSNTGELFF
j_call: TRBJ2-5; clone_size: few; d_call: NA; v_call: TRBV2; cdr3_nt: TGTGCCAGCACGTACAGCCAAGAGACCCAGTACTTC; cdr3_aa: CASTYSQETQYF
j_call: TRBJ2-1; clone_size: many; d_call: NA; v_call: TRBV12-3/TRBV12-4; cdr3_nt: TGTGCCAGCAGTTTAGTCCCCTTTTCAAATGAGCAGTTCTTC; cdr3_aa: CASSLVPFSNEQFF
j_call: TRBJ1-1; clone_size: many; d_call: NA; v_call: TRBV12-3/TRBV12-4; cdr3_nt: TGTGCCAGCAGTTGGGAGACCACGCGCCCTGAAGCTTTCTTT; cdr3_aa: CASSWETTRPEAFF
j_call: TRBJ2-1; clone_size: many; d_call: TRBD2; v_call: TRBV20-1; cdr3_nt: TGCAGTGCCCCTGATCGACTAGCGGGGTACAATGAGCAGTTCTTC; cdr3_aa: CSAPDRLAGYNEQFF
j_call: TRBJ2-2; clone_size: many; d_call: TRBD1; v_call: TRBV29-1; cdr3_nt: TGCAGCGTTCTGGGACAGTCGAACACCGGGGAGCTGTTTTTT; cdr3_aa: CSVLGQSNTGELFF
j_call: TRBJ2-1; clone_size: NA; d_call: NA; v_call: TRBV20-1; cdr3_nt: TGCAGTCTAGTTTCCTACGACAATGAGCAGTTCTTC; cdr3_aa: CSLVSYDNEQFF
j_call: TRBJ2-1; clone_size: NA; d_call: TRBD1; v_call: TRBV29-1; cdr3_nt: TGCAGCGTTGAAGGAGGGACAGGCTCCTACAATGAGCAGTTCTTC; cdr3_aa: CSVEGGTGSYNEQFF
j_call: TRBJ2-2; clone_size: few; d_call: NA; v_call: TRBV7-9; cdr3_nt: TGTGCCAGCAGTCCCAGAGGAGGGGCCGTCGCCGGGGAGCTGTTTTTT; cdr3_aa: CASSPRGGAVAGELFF
j_call: TRBJ1-5; clone_size: NA; d_call: NA; v_call: TRBV5-1; cdr3_nt: TGCGCCAGCAGCTTGGACGGAGATGTGTATCAGCCCCAGCATTTT; cdr3_aa: CASSLDGDVYQPQHF
j_call: TRBJ1-1; clone_size: many; d_call: NA; v_call: TRBV20-1; cdr3_nt: TGCAGTGCTAGTGCGAACACTGAAGCTTTCTTT; cdr3_aa: CSASANTEAFF
j_call: TRBJ2-7; clone_size: NA; d_call: NA; v_call: TRBV5-6; cdr3_nt: TGTGCCAGCTGCGCCATAGGGGTTCACGAGCAGTACTTC; cdr3_aa: CASCAIGVHEQYF
j_call: TRBJ1-1; clone_size: NA; d_call: NA; v_call: TRBV7-9; cdr3_nt: TGTGCCAGCAGCTCGGGTCTTGAAGCTTTCTTT; cdr3_aa: CASSSGLEAFF
j_call: TRBJ1-1; clone_size: NA; d_call: NA; v_call: TRBV27; cdr3_nt: TGTGCCAGCACCTCCCTGGGGGGCCGCCTGGGAGCTTTCTTT; cdr3_aa: CASTSLGGRLGAFF
j_call: TRBJ2-3; clone_size: many; d_call: TRBD2; v_call: TRBV20-1; cdr3_nt: TGCAGTGCCCCGGCCGGGACTAGCGGGACGGCGAGCACAGATACGCAGTATTTT; cdr3_aa: CSAPAGTSGTASTDTQYF
j_call: TRBJ1-5; clone_size: NA; d_call: NA; v_call: TRBV3-1; cdr3_nt: TGTGCCAGCAGCCGTGCTTATCAGCCCCAGCATTTT; cdr3_aa: CASSRAYQPQHF
j_call: TRBJ1-2; clone_size: NA; d_call: NA; v_call: TRBV7-9; cdr3_nt: TGTGCCAGCAGCTTAGAAGGAGGAACTTCAGGCTACACCTTC; cdr3_aa: CASSLEGGTSGYTF
j_call: TRBJ2-7; clone_size: NA; d_call: NA; v_call: TRBV5-6; cdr3_nt: TGTGCCAGCAGCTCGGGACTCCTATCCGAGCAGTACTTC; cdr3_aa: CASSSGLLSEQYF
j_call: TRBJ2-5; clone_size: NA; d_call: NA; v_call: TRBV5-6; cdr3_nt: TGTGCCAGCAGCTTGACTTATACTGAGACCCAGTACTTC; cdr3_aa: CASSLTYTETQYF
j_call: TRBJ1-6; clone_size: NA; d_call: NA; v_call: TRBV4-1; cdr3_nt: TGCGCCAGCAGCCAAGGCGGTTTCACTTCACCCCTCCACTTT; cdr3_aa: CASSQGGFTSPLHF
j_call: TRBJ2-3; clone_size: many; d_call: TRBD2; v_call: TRBV6-2/TRBV6-3; cdr3_nt: TGTGCCAGCAGTTACCTCGGGGCGGGAGAAGAAGATACGCAGTATTTT; cdr3_aa: CASSYLGAGEEDTQYF
j_call: TRBJ2-5; clone_size: few; d_call: NA; v_call: TRBV7-7; cdr3_nt: TGTGCCAGCAGCCGCCTTCCGGGTGGGGAGACCCAGTACTTC; cdr3_aa: CASSRLPGGETQYF
j_call: TRBJ2-7; clone_size: NA; d_call: TRBD2; v_call: TRBV5-1; cdr3_nt: TGCGCCAGCAGCTCTAGCGGGAGCCCCTTGGTGCAGTACTTC; cdr3_aa: CASSSSGSPLVQYF
j_call: TRBJ2-1; clone_size: NA; d_call: TRBD2; v_call: TRBV11-2; cdr3_nt: TGTGCCAGCAGCCGGCCCCCCCGGACTAGGGCTCACAATGAGCAGTTCTTC; cdr3_aa: CASSRPPRTRAHNEQFF
j_call: TRBJ2-1; clone_size: NA; d_call: TRBD1; v_call: TRBV20-1; cdr3_nt: TGCAGTGCTAGAGTTCCGGCAGGGGGCGCCTACAATGAGCAGTTCTTC; cdr3_aa: CSARVPAGGAYNEQFF
j_call: TRBJ2-1; clone_size: NA; d_call: TRBD2; v_call: TRBV27; cdr3_nt: TGTGCCAGCAGTCTCCGCCGCGGGAGCTCCTACAATGAGCAGTTCTTC; cdr3_aa: CASSLRRGSSYNEQFF
j_call: TRBJ1-2; clone_size: few; d_call: NA; v_call: TRBV7-9; cdr3_nt: TGTGCCAGCAGCTTAGTTGAGGGGCACCTAGGCTACACCTTC; cdr3_aa: CASSLVEGHLGYTF
j_call: TRBJ1-4; clone_size: few; d_call: TRBD1; v_call: TRBV5-1; cdr3_nt: TGCGCCAGCAGCCCCACGACAGGGCCAGGGACTAATGAAAAACTGTTTTTT; cdr3_aa: CASSPTTGPGTNEKLFF
j_call: TRBJ1-3; clone_size: few; d_call: NA; v_call: TRBV5-1; cdr3_nt: TGCGCCAGCAGCTCGACGACAGCTGGAAACACCATATATTTT; cdr3_aa: CASSSTTAGNTIYF
j_call: TRBJ2-3; clone_size: many; d_call: TRBD2; v_call: TRBV29-1; cdr3_nt: TGCAGCGTCCCTCCGGGACTAAGCACAGATACGCAGTATTTT; cdr3_aa: CSVPPGLSTDTQYF
j_call: TRBJ2-6; clone_size: NA; d_call: NA; v_call: TRBV6-2/TRBV6-3; cdr3_nt: TGTGCCAGCAGTTTCCCGGTGAGGGTTGGCTCTGGGGCCAACGTCCTGACTTTC; cdr3_aa: CASSFPVRVGSGANVLTF
j_call: TRBJ2-1; clone_size: NA; d_call: NA; v_call: TRBV20-1; cdr3_nt: TGCAGTGCTAGAGATCGTCTCTTGGGCTCCTACAATGAGCAGTTCTTC; cdr3_aa: CSARDRLLGSYNEQFF
j_call: TRBJ1-1; clone_size: many; d_call: NA; v_call: TRBV5-1; cdr3_nt: TGCGCCAGCAGCCTCTACGGGGACACTGAAGCTTTCTTT; cdr3_aa: CASSLYGDTEAFF